This T cell receptor beta chain was sequenced for a study of blood T cell repertoires in COVID-19. About the research overall: From the United States, Italy and Spain came samples of acute and convalescent COVID-19. T cells, B-cell-depleted T cells, or PBMCs supplied cDNA or gDNA.

In the original processing: Estimation of nucleated cell counts relied on the amplification of reference gene primers. The table came from immunoSEQ multiplex PCR; TCRdb's copy has only in-frame clones and leaves some out. V and J calls and clone size are copied from that table; D and trimming were computed from the DNA. The sample shows 42,000 or so clones, roughly nine tenths of them seen only once. This clone turned up a few times. V lost 3 bases to trimming and J lost 8 bases; unmatched junction nucleotides: 5. In germline, CDR1 is SGDLS, CDR2 YYNGEE. The length of the CDR3 is 14 residues. The sample was peripheral blood. The TCR comes from a man in his forties or fifties with active COVID-19. This chain links TRBV9 with TRBJ1-2; 12 bases fit TRBD1. CDR3 sequence: CASSAGDRGHGYTF. The CDR3 nucleotides are TGTGCCAGCAGCGCGGGGGACAGGGGGCACGGCTACACCTTC.